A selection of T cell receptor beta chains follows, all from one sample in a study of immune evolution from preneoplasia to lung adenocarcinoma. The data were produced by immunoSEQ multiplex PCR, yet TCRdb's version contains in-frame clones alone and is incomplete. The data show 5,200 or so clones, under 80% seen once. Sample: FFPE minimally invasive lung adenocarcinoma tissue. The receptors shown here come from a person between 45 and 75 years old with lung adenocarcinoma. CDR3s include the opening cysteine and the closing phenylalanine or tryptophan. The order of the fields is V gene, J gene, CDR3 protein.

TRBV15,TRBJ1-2,CATSSKTGTGLYGYTF
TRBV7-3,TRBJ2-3,CASSFLRGGTDTQYF
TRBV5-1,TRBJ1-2,CASSQDRDYGYTF
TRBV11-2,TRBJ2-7,CASSLSARGDYEQYF
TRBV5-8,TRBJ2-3,CASSLAGRGDTQYF
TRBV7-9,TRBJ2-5,CASSRDSRSQETQYF
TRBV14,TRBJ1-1,CASSLGLRNTEAFF
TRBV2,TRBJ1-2,CASSDRTNYGYTF
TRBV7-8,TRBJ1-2,CASSSQTGWYGYTF
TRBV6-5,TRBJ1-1,CARDSGAGNTEAFF
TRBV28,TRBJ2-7,CATTQGSYEQYF
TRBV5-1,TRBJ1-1,CASSSGEPGTEAFF
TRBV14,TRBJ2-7,CASSQGDTYEQYF
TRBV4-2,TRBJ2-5,CASSLGTSEETQYF
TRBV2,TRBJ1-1,CASSDRENTEAFF
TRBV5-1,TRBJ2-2,CASSFNGNTGELFF
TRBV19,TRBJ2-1,CASTQGREFYNEQFF
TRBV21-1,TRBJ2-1,CASSNSIRGFNEQFF
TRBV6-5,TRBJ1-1,CASSNRVKHAEAFF
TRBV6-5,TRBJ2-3,CASIGEDTQYF
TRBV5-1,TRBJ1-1,CASSLEGQGYTEAFF
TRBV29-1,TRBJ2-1,CSVEDYNEQFF
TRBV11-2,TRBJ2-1,CASSLSGSSYNEQFF
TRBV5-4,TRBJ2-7,CASSLATEYEQYF
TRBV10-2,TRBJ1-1,CASSETMRMNTEAFF
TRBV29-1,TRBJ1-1,CSVLLLAGTNEAFF
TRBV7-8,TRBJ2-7,CASSLGLAGFNEQYF
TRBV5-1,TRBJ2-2,CASSGGANTGELFF
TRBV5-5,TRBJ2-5,CASSGGSLLGETQYF